Below are 6 T cell receptor beta chains sequenced from a single sample in a study of blood T cell repertoires in COVID-19. Repertoires were generated with immunoSEQ multiplex PCR, while TCRdb's copy carries only in-frame clones and drops some. The table lists about 330,000 clones, 70% to 90% of them singletons. What was sequenced was peripheral blood. These receptors originate from a woman between 50 and 59 years old with active or convalescent COVID-19.

J is TRBJ1-5 and V is TRBV3-1 (or the pseudogene TRBV3-2); perhaps TRBD1 as D (5 bases). V was pared by 0 bases and J by 1 base, with 19 bases between. Germline CDR1 is LGHDT and CDR2 is YNNKEL (reference sequence). The CDR3 runs to 19 residues. This chain's CDR3 is CASSQDKRQEWGSNQPQHF. CDR3 DNA sequence: TGTGCCAGCAGCCAAGATAAGAGGCAGGAATGGGGCAGCAATCAGCCCCAGCATTTT.

This chain links TRBV5-1 with TRBJ2-2; 9 nucleotides match TRBD2. After removal of 4 bases from V and 6 bases from J, the junction contained 13 bases not matched to a gene. CDR1 and CDR2 from the germline V gene are SGHRS and YFSETQ. The CDR3 extends over 17 amino acids. The CDR3 DNA reads TGCGCCAGCAGCATCGACCCGGGACTAGCCCTTGCCGGGGAGCTGTTTTTT. Protein product: CASSIDPGLALAGELFF.

V is TRBV19 and J is TRBJ2-2, with TRBD2 matching 14 bases. Trimming at V came to 7 bases and at J to 6 bases, leaving 4 bases not matched to a gene. Germline V gene data show CDR1 as LNHDA and CDR2 as SQIVND (reference sequence). The CDR3 is 15 residues long. CDR3 sequence (DNA): TGTGCCAGTAACGTGGGACTAGCGGGAGCCGGGGAGCTGTTTTTT. The encoded protein is CASNVGLAGAGELFF.

This rearrangement joins TRBV18 to TRBJ2-3; D unclear. Between the trimmed V and J ends, which lost 3 bases and 2 bases, there was a span of 6 bases. Germline lookup yields CDR1 KGHSH and CDR2 LQKENI. This CDR3 is 13 amino acids long. The CDR3 DNA reads as TGTGCCAGCTCACCGAGTCCCACAGATACGCAGTATTTT. Its translation: CASSPSPTDTQYF.

This clone showed up just once. The chain has TRBV30 and TRBJ1-3; weak D call: TRBD1 (6 bases). V lost 8 bases and J lost 0, with 11 bases in between. The germline CDR1 and CDR2 sequences are GTSNPN and SVGIG (reference sequence). The CDR3 covers 13 residues. The CDR3 coding sequence is TGTGCCAGAATGACAGGCTCTGGAAACACCATATATTTT. This encodes CARMTGSGNTIYF.

V usage is TRBV2 and J usage is TRBJ1-2; D uncertain. The V end was cut by 7 bases, the J end by 8 bases, with 17 bases between. Germline CDR1 SNHLY, CDR2 FYNNEI. There are 13 residues in the CDR3. The CDR3 sequence: CASKRQAEGGYTF. CDR3 nucleotide sequence: TGTGCCAGCAAGCGGCAGGCCGAGGGCGGCTACACCTTC.